This T cell receptor beta chain stems from a study of T cell changes during pregnancy in multiple sclerosis (dated by TCRdb to 2018 to 2020). About the investigation overall: Changes in the T cell repertoire over the course of pregnancy were examined in this study in women with multiple sclerosis.

Here V drops 3 bases and J drops 6 bases, and the junction holds 9 bases not matched to any gene. From cysteine to phenylalanine, the CDR3 is 15 amino acids long. This entry keeps only the CDR3 DNA: 45 bases, framed from base 1. From a lookup of the germline V gene, CDR1 and CDR2 are KGHSH and LQKENI. Library method: the immunoSEQ multiplex PCR assay. Sourced from immuneACCESS, this table was stored by TCRdb with only in-frame sequences that have V and J called. A share of the clones is absent; for the studies checked, an unresolved V gene accounts for under half, and the remainder has no known explanation. Within this sample are tens of thousands of clones, with 85% to 90% of them counted one time only. The ten biggest clones cover 0.5% to 0.75% of the sample. A word on this clone: Which antigen it targets is not known. Nothing much larger sits one base from this clone, and base qualities are not available.

The sequencing here drew on CD4+ T cells from peripheral blood mononuclear cells, taken in the first trimester of pregnancy. The sequence links TRBV18 to TRBJ2-7, with 9 junctional bases fitting TRBD1. The clonotype comes from a female donor with multiple sclerosis, enrolled in a pregnancy study. The DNA sequence is given as TGTGCCAGCTCACCCCGACAGGGGGATATCGGCGAGCAGTACTTC. The encoded protein is CASSPRQGDIGEQYF.